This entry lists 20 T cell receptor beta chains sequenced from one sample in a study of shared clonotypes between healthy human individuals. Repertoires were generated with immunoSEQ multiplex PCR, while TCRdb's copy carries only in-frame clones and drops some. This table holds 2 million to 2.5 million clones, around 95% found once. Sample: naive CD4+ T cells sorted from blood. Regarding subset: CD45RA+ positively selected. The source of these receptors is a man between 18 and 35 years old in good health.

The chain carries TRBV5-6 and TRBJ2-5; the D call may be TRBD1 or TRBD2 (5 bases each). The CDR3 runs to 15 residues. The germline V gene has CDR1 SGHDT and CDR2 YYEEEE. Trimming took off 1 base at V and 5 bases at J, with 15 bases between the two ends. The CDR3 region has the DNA TGTGCCAGCAGCTTGTTAGGGGACCCCAGGGAGACCCAGTACTTC. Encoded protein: CASSLLGDPRETQYF.

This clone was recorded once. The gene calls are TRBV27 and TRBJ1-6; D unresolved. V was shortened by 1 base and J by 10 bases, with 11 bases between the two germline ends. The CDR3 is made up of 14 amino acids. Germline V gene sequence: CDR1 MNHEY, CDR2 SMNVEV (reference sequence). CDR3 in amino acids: CASSLWVRSSPLHF. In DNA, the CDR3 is TGTGCCAGCAGTTTATGGGTCCGGTCGTCACCCCTCCACTTT.

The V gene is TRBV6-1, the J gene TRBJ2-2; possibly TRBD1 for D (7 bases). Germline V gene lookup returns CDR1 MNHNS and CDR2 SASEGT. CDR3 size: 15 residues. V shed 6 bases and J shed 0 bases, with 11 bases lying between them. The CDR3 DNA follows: TGTGCCAGCAGGAGCAGGGGGGCGAACACCGGGGAGCTGTTTTTT. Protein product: CASRSRGANTGELFF.

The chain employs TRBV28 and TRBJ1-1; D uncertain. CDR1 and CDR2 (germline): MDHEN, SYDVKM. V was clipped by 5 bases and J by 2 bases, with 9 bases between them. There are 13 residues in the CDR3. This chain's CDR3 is CASSSALNTEAFF. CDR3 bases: TGTGCCAGCAGTAGTGCCCTCAACACTGAAGCTTTCTTT.

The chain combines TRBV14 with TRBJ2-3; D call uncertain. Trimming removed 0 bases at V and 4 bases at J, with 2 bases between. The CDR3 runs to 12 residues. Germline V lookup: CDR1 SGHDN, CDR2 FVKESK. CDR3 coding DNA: TGTGCCAGCAGCCAAGACCCAGATACGCAGTATTTT. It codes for CASSQDPDTQYF.

In DNA form, the CDR3 reads TGTGCCAGCAGCCCCCGGGTCCTAGAGACCCAGTACTTC. This codes for CASSPRVLETQYF. This chain joins TRBV14 and TRBJ2-5; no reliable D call. With 4 bases removed from V and 4 bases from J, the gap between germline ends came to 10 bases. Germline assignment: CDR1 SGHDN and CDR2 FVKESK. This CDR3 has 13 residues.

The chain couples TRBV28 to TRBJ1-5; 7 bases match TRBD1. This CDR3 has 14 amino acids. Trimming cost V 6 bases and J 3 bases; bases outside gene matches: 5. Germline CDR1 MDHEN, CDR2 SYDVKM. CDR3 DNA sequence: TGTGCCAGCAGGGTAGGGGGCACCAATCAGCCCCAGCATTTT. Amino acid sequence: CASRVGGTNQPQHF.

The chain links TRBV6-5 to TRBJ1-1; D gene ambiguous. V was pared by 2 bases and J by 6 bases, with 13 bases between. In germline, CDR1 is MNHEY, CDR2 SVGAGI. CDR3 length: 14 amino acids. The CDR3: CASSYDHSRSEAFF. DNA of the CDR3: TGTGCCAGCAGTTACGACCACTCTCGGTCTGAAGCTTTCTTT.

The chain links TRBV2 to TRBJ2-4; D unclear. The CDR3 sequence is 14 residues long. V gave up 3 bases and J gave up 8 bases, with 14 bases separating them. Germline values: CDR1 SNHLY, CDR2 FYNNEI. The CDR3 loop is CASSDGGPPYIQYF. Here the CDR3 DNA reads TGTGCCAGCAGTGACGGCGGACCTCCCTACATTCAGTACTTC.

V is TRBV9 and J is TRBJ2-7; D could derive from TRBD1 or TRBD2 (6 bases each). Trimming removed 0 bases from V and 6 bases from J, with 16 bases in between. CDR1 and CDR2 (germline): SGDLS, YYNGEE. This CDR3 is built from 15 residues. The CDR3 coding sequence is TGTGCCAGCAGCGTAGAGGAGCGCCGGGGGCTCGAGCAGTACTTC. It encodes CASSVEERRGLEQYF.

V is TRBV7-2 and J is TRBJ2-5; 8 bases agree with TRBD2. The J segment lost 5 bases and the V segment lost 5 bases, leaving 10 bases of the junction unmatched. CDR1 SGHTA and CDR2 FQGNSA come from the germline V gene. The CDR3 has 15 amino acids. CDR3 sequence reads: CASSGGGRSMETQYF. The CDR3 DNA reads TGTGCCAGCAGCGGCGGGGGGCGGTCGATGGAGACCCAGTACTTC.

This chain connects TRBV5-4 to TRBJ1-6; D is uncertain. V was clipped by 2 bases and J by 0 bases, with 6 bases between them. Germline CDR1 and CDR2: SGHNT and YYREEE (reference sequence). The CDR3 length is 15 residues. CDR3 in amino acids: CASSFASSYNSPLHF. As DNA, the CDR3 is TGTGCCAGCAGCTTTGCTAGCTCCTATAATTCACCCCTCCACTTT.

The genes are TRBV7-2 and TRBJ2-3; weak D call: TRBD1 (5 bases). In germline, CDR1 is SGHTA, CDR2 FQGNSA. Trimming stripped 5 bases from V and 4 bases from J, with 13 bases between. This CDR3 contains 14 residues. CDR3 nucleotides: TGTGCCAGCAGCCTAGGTAGGGGCCCAGATACGCAGTATTTT. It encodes CASSLGRGPDTQYF.

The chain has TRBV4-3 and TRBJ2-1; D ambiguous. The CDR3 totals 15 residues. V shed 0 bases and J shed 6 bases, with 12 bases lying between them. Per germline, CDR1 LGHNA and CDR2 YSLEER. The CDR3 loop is CASSQEFIGANEQFF. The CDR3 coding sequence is TGCGCCAGCAGCCAAGAATTCATCGGTGCCAATGAGCAGTTCTTC.

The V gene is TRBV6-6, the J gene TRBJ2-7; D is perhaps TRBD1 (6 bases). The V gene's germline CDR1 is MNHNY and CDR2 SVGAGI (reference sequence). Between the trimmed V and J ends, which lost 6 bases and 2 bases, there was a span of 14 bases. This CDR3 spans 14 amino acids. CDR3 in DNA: TGTGCCAGCAGCCGCGGACAGAATCCCTACGAGCAGTACTTC. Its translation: CASSRGQNPYEQYF.

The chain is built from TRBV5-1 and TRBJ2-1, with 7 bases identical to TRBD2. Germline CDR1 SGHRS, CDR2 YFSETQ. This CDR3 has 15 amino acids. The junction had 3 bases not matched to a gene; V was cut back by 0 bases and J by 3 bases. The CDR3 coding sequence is TGCGCCAGCAGCTTGGTCCTAGCGGACTACAATGAGCAGTTCTTC. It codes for CASSLVLADYNEQFF.

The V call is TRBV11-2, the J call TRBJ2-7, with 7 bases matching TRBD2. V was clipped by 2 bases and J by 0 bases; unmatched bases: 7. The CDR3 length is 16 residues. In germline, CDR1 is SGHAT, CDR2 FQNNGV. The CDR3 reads CASSLSVGGSSYEQYF. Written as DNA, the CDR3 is TGTGCCAGCAGCTTAAGTGTAGGCGGGAGCTCCTACGAGCAGTACTTC.

As DNA, the CDR3 is TGTGCCAGTAGTGGCTCACCGGCGACCTGGACAGGGGGCTTAAGCAATCAGCCCCAGCATTTT. Translating it yields CASSGSPATWTGGLSNQPQHF. The rearrangement links TRBV19 to TRBJ1-5, with 11 bases lining up with TRBD1. The ends lost 5 bases at V and 1 base at J; junction bases unmatched: 19. CDR1 LNHDA and CDR2 SQIVND come from the germline V gene (reference sequence). The CDR3 is 21 residues long.

CDR3 sequence (DNA): TGTGCCTGGAGTCACAGGGACGGCAATCAGCCCCAGCATTTT. As protein: CAWSHRDGNQPQHF. The chain has TRBV30 and TRBJ1-5, with D perhaps matching TRBD1 (6 bases). CDR1 GTSNPN and CDR2 SVGIG come from the germline V gene (reference sequence). The V gene lost 2 bases and the J gene lost 2 bases, with 10 bases spanning the gap. This CDR3 is built from 14 residues. The whole variable domain, remainder taken from reference TRBV30 and TRBJ1-5, is SQTIHQWPATLVQPVGSPLSLECTVEGTSNPNLYWYRQAAGRGLQLLFYSVGIGQISSEVPQNLSASRPQDRQFILSSKKLLLSDSGFYLCAWSHRDGNQPQHFGDGTRLSIL.

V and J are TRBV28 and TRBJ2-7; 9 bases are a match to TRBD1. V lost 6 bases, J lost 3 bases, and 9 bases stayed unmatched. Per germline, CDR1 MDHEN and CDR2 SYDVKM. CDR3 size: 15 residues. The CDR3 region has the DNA TGTGCCAGCAGAGAGGGACAGGGAAGGCACTACGAGCAGTACTTC. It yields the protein CASREGQGRHYEQYF.